This T cell receptor beta chain was recovered during a study of shared clonotypes between healthy human individuals (dated by TCRdb to the early 2020s). About the full investigation: A few men and a couple of women, aged 18 to 49 years, made up the cohort. For each donor, CD4 naive and CD4 memory were each given three plates, CD8 naive was given two plates, and CD8 memory was given one plate. To increase sequencing depth and limit assay-specific biases, TCR repertoire library preparation and sequencing were carried out by different laboratories using diverse techniques. Leukapheresis yielded between about 0.85 and 10 billion PBMCs per donor. To estimate repertoire size and how much clonotypes are shared between individuals, the study performed deep sequencing of blood TCR repertoires from a handful of healthy adults.

TCR CDR3 regions were amplified from genomic DNA by multiplex PCR using the deep immunoSEQ assay. Extracted genomic DNA from each cell subset was distributed evenly across all wells of several immunoSEQ 96-well plates, and each plate was treated as a replicate. For sorted subsets, 200 to 250 ng of genomic DNA, equivalent to around 29,000 T cell genomes, went into each replicate PCR. The purified libraries were quantified using a Qubit 3.0 fluorometer, sized with a Bioanalyzer 2100, and then quantified again using the KAPA Library Quantification kit. Each immunoSEQ 96-well plate was sequenced on its own single-read 150-cycle Illumina NextSeq 550 flow cell. The paper's processing steps were these. Because the immunoSEQ output included only junctional sequences and no quality scores, the filtering could not be the same as the filtering used for full-length reads. To assign V/J genes and CDR3, sequences were annotated against IMGT germline references using PyIR, a Python wrapper for IgBLAST v1.9. Any read was removed if the V/J assignment was weak (E-value above 1e-6), the CDR3 was missing, or the read contained stop codons, out-of-frame junctions, or ambiguous translated residues. V3J clonotypes were defined as sequences sharing an identical inferred V gene, J gene, and CDR3 amino acid sequence. Percentage overlap between repertoires was calculated by dividing the number of shared unique clonotypes by the size of the smaller repertoire. Three approaches were used to assess repertoire richness: RTK rarefaction, the Chao1 estimator, and Recon v2.1 estimates of unobserved clonotypes. Generation probabilities were computed with OLGA for all TCRbeta clonotypes obtained by the gDNA method from several donors. In its TCRdb copy, this immuneACCESS table keeps in-frame sequences only and misses some clones. Where compared with another copy, unresolved V genes explain less than half of these, and the others have no known cause. The D gene and trimming were derived from the DNA, and the V and J assignments and clone size from that table. A total of about 1.5 million clones appear in this sample, approximately 97% of them only once. The top ten clonotypes cover over 1% of the sample.

The donors were healthy, HIV-negative adults who had no recently reported acute infections or vaccinations. Only Caucasian adults living in Nashville, Tennessee, USA were represented among the donors. Magnetic negative selection was used to enrich CD4+ T cells, after which naive cells were positively selected on CD45RA and the negative fraction became the memory subset. After blood collection by leukapheresis, PBMCs were isolated using Ficoll-Histopaque density gradient centrifugation and then cryopreserved in the vapor phase of liquid nitrogen. Analytical flow cytometry was used to check the purity and quantity of each magnetically sorted T cell population. Genomic DNA was isolated from each sorted fraction and quantified by UV absorbance on a Nanodrop 2000c. Cut back by 3 bases and 3 bases, the V and J ends lie 12 bases apart. The CDR3 spans 15 residues, from the cysteine through the phenylalanine. Only CDR3 DNA remains: 45 bases, in frame from the first base. Looking up the germline V gene yields CDR1 KGHSH and CDR2 LQKENI.

General conclusions and limits of the study: The small number of donors limited the genetic and exposure-history diversity represented. When a handful of donors were compared, the shared fraction of clonotypes was roughly 4.8% for naive CD4, about 4% for naive CD8, 2.3% for memory CD4, and roughly 0.43% for memory CD8. Based on pairwise subsampling, the degree of clonotype sharing among donors was expected to be affected by sequencing depth. Estimated clonotype richness was generally larger for naive than for memory subsets. Sampling was restricted to blood, and TCR repertoires in tissue are likely to differ from TCR repertoires in blood. Compared with non-shared clonotypes, the clonotypes found in all four sorted-subset donors had higher generation probabilities. Even with the large sequencing depth, rarefaction of the sorted-subset datasets indicated that sequencing was incomplete.

Points on this clone: There is no known antigen for this receptor. Per-base qualities were not stored, and no clone one base away is much larger.

What was sequenced was naive CD4+ T cells sorted from blood. The cell subset or site label corresponds to: CD45RA+ positively selected. The origin of this receptor is a man aged 25 to 45 in good health. This receptor chain uses TRBV18 and TRBJ1-3; the D segment could be TRBD1, given 6 matching bases. The DNA reads as follows: TGTGCCAGCTCACCGGGGGGCGCAGGTGGAAACACCATATATTTT. The encoded protein is CASSPGGAGGNTIYF.